The 28 T cell receptor beta chains below were found in one sample sequenced in a study of cytomegalovirus exposure and HLA in healthy donors. 60 Vbeta and 13 Jbeta primers were used in PCR. Some clones are missing from TCRdb's copy, which holds only in-frame ones; the method was immunoSEQ multiplex PCR. This table has roughly 250,000 clones, 80% to 90% appearing once. Specimen: PBMCs. These TCRs come from a woman aged 40 to 50 in good health and CMV-seropositive.

The V call is TRBV28, the J call TRBJ1-3; the D is unclear. CDR3 length equals 12 residues. The V and J ends lost 3 bases and 3 bases respectively, with 3 bases between them. From germline, CDR1 is MDHEN and CDR2 SYDVKM. CDR3 nucleotide sequence: TGTGCCAGCAGTTTCTATGGAAACACCATATATTTT. Translated: CASSFYGNTIYF.

The chain combines TRBV6-1 with TRBJ1-2; TRBD1 is a possible D gene (6 bases). The germline V gene encodes CDR1 MNHNS and CDR2 SASEGT. V dropped 4 bases and J dropped 2 bases, with 14 bases sitting between them. The CDR3 covers 15 residues. This CDR3 is CASSAHTGNNYGYTF. The DNA for the CDR3 is TGTGCCAGCAGTGCCCATACAGGGAACAACTATGGCTACACCTTC.

About this clone: Additional DNA sequences in this sample encode the identical CDR3. The chain employs TRBV18 and TRBJ2-3; 9 nucleotides align to TRBD1. The CDR3 totals 14 residues. V was pared by 3 bases and J by 3 bases, with 1 base of the junction left unmatched. Germline-derived CDR1 and CDR2 are KGHSH and LQKENI. The CDR3 loop is CASSPGQGTDTQYF. CDR3 DNA: TGTGCCAGCTCACCGGGACAGGGAACAGATACGCAGTATTTT.

The chain is built from TRBV7-8 and TRBJ2-7; 7 nucleotides line up with TRBD2. The J segment lost 0 bases and the V segment lost 5 bases, leaving 7 bases of the junction unmatched. The V gene's germline CDR1 is SGHVS and CDR2 FQNEAQ. The CDR3 runs 15 residues. Here the CDR3 reads CASSPSPSGSYEQYF. The CDR3 DNA is TGTGCCAGCAGCCCCTCCCCTAGCGGCTCCTACGAGCAGTACTTC.

This clone showed up just once. CDR3 loop: CATSNGLAGDNEQFF. The DNA of the CDR3 is TGTGCCACCAGCAATGGACTAGCGGGGGACAATGAGCAGTTCTTC. The V call is TRBV15, the J call TRBJ2-1; TRBD2 matches 13 bases. The V gene's germline CDR1 is LNHNV and CDR2 YYDKDF (reference sequence). The CDR3 runs to 15 residues. V shed 4 bases and J 5 bases; nucleotides not matched to a gene: 2. Combining the CDR3 with reference TRBV15 and TRBJ2-1 gives the whole variable domain DAMVIQNPRYQVTQFGKPVTLSCSQTLNHNVMYWYQQKSSQAPKLLFHYYDKDFNNEADTPDNFQSRRPNTSFCFLDIRSPGLGDTAMYLCATSNGLAGDNEQFFGPGTRLTVL.

The gene calls are TRBV28 and TRBJ2-7; weak D call: TRBD1 (6 bases). The CDR3 is made up of 15 amino acids. Trimming stripped 3 bases from V and 5 bases from J, with 17 bases between. In germline, CDR1 is MDHEN, CDR2 SYDVKM. The CDR3 DNA sequence: TGTGCCAGCAGTTTGACGACTGGGGGCTTGGACGAGCAGTACTTC. Its protein is CASSLTTGGLDEQYF.

The gene calls are TRBV19 and TRBJ2-7; 7 bases align to TRBD2. Germline CDR1 reads LNHDA; CDR2 reads SQIVND (reference sequence). This CDR3 contains 15 residues. The ends lost 3 bases at V and 2 bases at J; junction bases unmatched: 7. The CDR3 coding sequence is TGTGCCAGTAGTATCTCCTGGACTAGTACCTACGAGCAGTACTTC. This codes for CASSISWTSTYEQYF. Supplemented by reference TRBV19 and TRBJ2-7, the full variable domain reads DGGITQSPKYLFRKEGQNVTLSCEQNLNHDAMYWYRQDPGQGLRLIYYSQIVNDFQKGDIAEGYSVSREKKESFPLTVTSAQKNPTAFYLCASSISWTSTYEQYFGPGTRLTVT.

J is TRBJ2-1 and V is TRBV6-5; 10 bases are shared with TRBD2. V lost 5 bases to trimming and J lost 4 bases; unmatched junction nucleotides: 5. Germline CDR1 reads MNHEY; CDR2 reads SVGAGI. This CDR3 comprises 15 residues. CDR3 in DNA: TGTGCCAGCAGTCCCGGGACTAGCGAGTACAATGAGCAGTTCTTC. Translating it yields CASSPGTSEYNEQFF.

The gene calls are TRBV7-6 and TRBJ1-1; possible D gene TRBD1, 6 bases. Germline lookup yields CDR1 SGHVS and CDR2 FNYEAQ. V lost 1 base to trimming and J lost 0 bases, with 9 bases between them. This CDR3 has 15 amino acids. CDR3: CASSLGEGVNTEAFF. The CDR3 region has the DNA TGTGCCAGCAGCTTAGGGGAGGGGGTGAACACTGAAGCTTTCTTT.

This chain joins TRBV30 and TRBJ1-3; unclear D gene. CDR1 and CDR2 (germline): GTSNPN, SVGIG (reference sequence). The CDR3 spans 12 residues. Between the trimmed V and J ends, which lost 5 bases and 3 bases, there was a span of 8 bases. The CDR3 region is CAWWASGNTIYF. The DNA for the CDR3 is TGTGCCTGGTGGGCAAGTGGAAACACCATATATTTT.

This clone was picked up one time. The J gene is TRBJ2-1, the V gene TRBV29-1; the match to TRBD1 covers 7 bases. V lost 3 bases, J lost 0 bases, and 2 bases stayed unmatched. From germline, CDR1 is SQVTM and CDR2 ANQGSEA. The CDR3 is 14 amino acids. The CDR3 region has the DNA TGCAGCGTTGACAGGGGGAGCTCCTACAATGAGCAGTTCTTC. Translating it yields CSVDRGSSYNEQFF.

The J gene is TRBJ2-7, the V gene TRBV4-3; D possibly corresponds to TRBD1 (5 bases). Trimming left V 0 bases short and J 6 bases short, with 15 bases between. The length of the CDR3 is 15 residues. Germline CDR1 reads LGHNA; CDR2 reads YSLEER. The CDR3 reads CASSQEVRQGAEQYF. The CDR3 bases are TGCGCCAGCAGCCAAGAAGTAAGGCAGGGCGCCGAGCAGTACTTC.

The chain uses TRBV4-2 and TRBJ2-5, with TRBD1 matching over 7 bases. This CDR3 region has 14 residues. Germline values: CDR1 LGHNA, CDR2 YNFKEQ. The J segment lost 5 bases and the V segment lost 5 bases, leaving 8 bases of the junction unmatched. The CDR3 DNA is TGTGCCAGCAGCGAGACCGACAGGGTTGAGACCCAGTACTTC. Amino acid sequence: CASSETDRVETQYF.

The CDR3 loop is CASSIGGSGPRSYNEQFF. The CDR3 nucleotides read TGTGCCAGTAGTATCGGTGGGAGTGGTCCAAGGTCCTACAATGAGCAGTTCTTC. This rearrangement joins TRBV19 to TRBJ2-1; maybe TRBD2 (5 bases). This CDR3 comprises 18 residues. From germline, CDR1 is LNHDA and CDR2 SQIVND (reference sequence). Trimming stripped 3 bases from V and 1 base from J, with 19 bases between.

This clone was picked up a small number of times. The CDR3 is CASSLLGGYNEQFF. The CDR3 DNA follows: TGTGCCAGCAGTCTCCTGGGGGGGTACAATGAGCAGTTCTTC. This chain connects TRBV27 to TRBJ2-1, with 7 nucleotides matching TRBD2. Trimming at V came to 5 bases and at J to 4 bases, leaving 5 bases not matched to a gene. The CDR3 consists of 14 residues. From germline, CDR1 is MNHEY and CDR2 SMNVEV (reference sequence).

This clone was detected only once. V and J are TRBV11-3 and TRBJ2-7, with 7 bases that match TRBD2. CDR1 is SGHNT and CDR2 is YENEEA in the germline V gene. V shed 4 bases and J 2 bases; nucleotides not matched to a gene: 5. The CDR3 has 14 residues. Written as DNA, the CDR3 is TGTGCCAGCAGCTCACGGGGGGATACCTACGAGCAGTACTTC. Translating it yields CASSSRGDTYEQYF. The full variable domain, in which reference TRBV11-3 and TRBJ2-7 provide the parts outside the CDR3, is EAGVVQSPRYKIIEKKQPVAFWCNPISGHNTLYWYLQNLGQGPELLIRYENEEAVDDSQLPKDRFSAERLKGVDSTLKIQPAELGDSAVYLCASSSRGDTYEQYFGPGTRLTVT.

This chain uses TRBV6-1 with TRBJ2-1, with 9 positions matching TRBD2. Germline V CDR1 and CDR2: MNHNS, SASEGT. The CDR3 sequence is 17 residues long. J lost 3 bases, V lost 1 base, and 7 bases had no gene match. This CDR3 is CASSEGSSGSGYNEQFF. The CDR3 region has the DNA TGTGCCAGCAGTGAAGGGAGTAGCGGGAGCGGCTACAATGAGCAGTTCTTC.

V is TRBV7-2 and J is TRBJ1-1; a possible D gene is TRBD1 (6 bases). CDR3 length: 15 residues. Germline CDR1 is SGHTA and CDR2 is FQGNSA. V was cut by 4 bases and J by 11 bases, with 23 bases left in between. The CDR3: CASSSDSGRGQGAFF. The CDR3 DNA sequence: TGTGCCAGCAGCTCCGATAGTGGAAGAGGGCAGGGGGCTTTCTTT.

The CDR3 here is CASTLGQGSGYTF. CDR3 bases: TGTGCCAGCACCTTGGGACAGGGGAGCGGCTACACCTTC. The chain combines TRBV28 with TRBJ1-2, with TRBD1 identical over 10 bases. The CDR3 totals 13 residues. V dropped 7 bases and J dropped 8; count of bases not matched to a gene: 7. Per the germline V gene, CDR1 is MDHEN and CDR2 is SYDVKM.

This rearrangement joins TRBV7-3 to TRBJ2-7, with a weak D call TRBD2 (6 bases). Germline V CDR1 and CDR2: SGHTA, FQGTGA. This CDR3 is 13 amino acids long. V lost 2 bases and J 2 bases, leaving 7 bases between the germline ends. The CDR3 DNA reads as TGTGCCAGCAGCTTAGGGACTGCCTACGAGCAGTACTTC. Protein sequence: CASSLGTAYEQYF.

The CDR3 DNA follows: TGTGCCAGCAGTAGCCGGGACAGAGATACGCAGTATTTT. This gives the protein CASSSRDRDTQYF. The rearrangement joins TRBV6-1 to TRBJ2-3; 7 nucleotides align to TRBD1. This CDR3 has 13 amino acids. The germline gives CDR1 MNHNS, CDR2 SASEGT. V lost 5 bases and J lost 5; bases outside the gene matches: 4.

This chain uses TRBV6-5 with TRBJ2-7; 7 nucleotides agree with TRBD1. CDR1 MNHEY and CDR2 SVGAGI come from the germline V gene. The ends lost 4 bases at V and 2 bases at J; junction bases unmatched: 5. The CDR3 has 14 amino acids. In nucleotides, the CDR3 is TGTGCCAGCAGTTCCGGGACAGCGACCTACGAGCAGTACTTC. Its translation is CASSSGTATYEQYF.

V gene TRBV28 combines with J gene TRBJ2-7; 7 bases are a match to TRBD2. The CDR3 length is 13 residues. Germline lookup yields CDR1 MDHEN and CDR2 SYDVKM. Trimming took 10 bases from V and 3 from J; bases not matched to a gene: 9. The CDR3 is CATSPGGVYEQYF. The CDR3 nucleotides are TGTGCCACCTCACCGGGAGGAGTCTACGAGCAGTACTTC.

V and J are TRBV7-3 and TRBJ2-5; 9 bases fit TRBD2. Germline V CDR1 and CDR2: SGHTA, FQGTGA. V shed 3 bases, J shed 5 bases, and the junction held 7 bases outside the gene matches. CDR3 length equals 15 residues. This chain's CDR3 is CASSLMGAGGETQYF. Here the CDR3 DNA reads TGTGCCAGCAGCTTGATGGGGGCGGGAGGGGAGACCCAGTACTTC.

The chain has TRBV6-5 and TRBJ1-2; 7 bases match TRBD1. The CDR3 runs 16 residues. Germline V gene lookup returns CDR1 MNHEY and CDR2 SVGAGI. V trimming: 4 bases; J trimming: 2 bases; junction bases outside the gene matches: 10. Written as DNA, the CDR3 is TGTGCCAGCAGTTCCTACCCACTACAGGGGAACTATGGCTACACCTTC. Its protein product is CASSSYPLQGNYGYTF.

This clone was detected once. This chain uses TRBV9 with TRBJ2-1; TRBD2 matches 10 bases. V dropped 4 bases and J dropped 3; count of bases not matched to a gene: 4. The CDR3 consists of 15 residues. Germline V gene sequence: CDR1 SGDLS, CDR2 YYNGEE. The CDR3 coding sequence is TGTGCCAGCAGCTTAATAGCGGGAGGCTACAATGAGCAGTTCTTC. The encoded protein is CASSLIAGGYNEQFF.

This chain connects TRBV11-2 to TRBJ2-7; 7 positions match TRBD1. This CDR3 contains 12 residues. Germline V gene sequence: CDR1 SGHAT, CDR2 FQNNGV. V lost 4 bases, J lost 7 bases, and 4 bases stayed unmatched. The CDR3 here is CASSSGGTEQYF. The CDR3, as DNA: TGTGCCAGCAGCTCAGGGGGTACGGAGCAGTACTTC.

The gene calls are TRBV7-9 and TRBJ1-1; no reliable D call. The V end was cut by 3 bases, the J end by 5 bases, with 13 bases between. CDR1 is SEHNR and CDR2 is FQNEAQ in the germline V gene (reference sequence). This CDR3 contains 14 residues. CDR3 sequence: CASSLEGLWTEAFF. The CDR3, as DNA: TGTGCCAGCAGCTTGGAGGGCCTTTGGACTGAAGCTTTCTTT.